Following are 8 T cell receptor beta chains from one sample sequenced in a study of spatial heterogeneity in lung cancer. TCRdb itself ran the 5' RACE reads through MiXCR, one entry per CDR3 protein. The sample consists of 72,000 or so distinct CDR3 sequences, 7.5% to 10% of them appearing once. Time point denoted: blood at routine non-recurrence follow-up after resection. Material: PBMCs, obtained at follow-up. Receptor source: a female donor with early-stage non-small cell lung cancer.

V and J are TRBV4-2 and TRBJ1-3; no firm D call. V was trimmed by 0 bases and J by 2 bases, leaving 11 bases between them. The germline V gene encodes CDR1 LGHNA and CDR2 YNFKEQ. This CDR3 is built from 16 residues. Here the CDR3 DNA reads TGTGCCAGCAGCCAAGAGGTCCGACACGCTGGAAACACCATATATTTT. Residues: CASSQEVRHAGNTIYF.

This clonotype was seen many times. This sequence joins TRBV12-3 or TRBV12-4 and TRBJ2-2; unclear D gene. This CDR3 is built from 13 residues. Trimming left V 6 bases short and J 4 bases short, with 9 bases between. The CDR3 nucleotides read TGTGCCAGCAGCCCAGTCACCACCGGGGAGCTGTTTTTT. Translation gives CASSPVTTGELFF.

This rearrangement joins TRBV7-2 to TRBJ2-1; D is unclear. The CDR3 covers 13 residues. Germline CDR1 is SGHTA and CDR2 is FQGNSA. V lost 0 bases to trimming and J lost 7 bases, with 7 bases between them. The CDR3 DNA follows: TGTGCCAGCAGCTTAGCGGTAGAAAATGAGCAGTTCTTC. Its protein is CASSLAVENEQFF.

This clonotype was found many times. V and J are TRBV19 and TRBJ2-1, with TRBD2 matching over 13 bases. Trimming took 4 bases from V and 9 from J; bases not matched to a gene: 12. The CDR3 loop spans 17 amino acids. Germline lookup yields CDR1 LNHDA and CDR2 SQIVND (reference sequence). CDR3 sequence reads: CASSTRQGLAGPGEQFF. The DNA of the CDR3 is TGTGCCAGTAGTACCCGACAGGGACTAGCGGGACCTGGTGAGCAGTTCTTC.

This clonotype occurred many times. The chain combines TRBV3-1 with TRBJ2-1; no definite D call. CDR3 size: 14 residues. V gave up 1 base and J gave up 7 bases, with 11 bases separating them. Germline CDR1 is LGHDT and CDR2 is YNNKEL (reference sequence). The DNA for the CDR3 is TGTGCCAGCAGCCAAGCCCACTTGGGGAATGAGCAGTTCTTC. Translating gives CASSQAHLGNEQFF.

The J gene is TRBJ1-2, the V gene TRBV12-3 or TRBV12-4; D may be TRBD1 (5 bases). V lost 3 bases, J lost 7 bases, and 9 bases lay in between. This CDR3 region has 12 residues. The CDR3 region is CASSFGARGYTF. For the CDR3, the DNA is TGTGCCAGCAGTTTCGGGGCCCGTGGCTACACCTTC.

This clonotype has at least ten counts. The gene calls are TRBV14 and TRBJ1-2; weak D call: TRBD1 (5 bases). Germline V gene lookup returns CDR1 SGHDN and CDR2 FVKESK. The germline V and J ends were trimmed by 3 bases and 4 bases, with 9 bases remaining between them. The CDR3 is 13 amino acids. The CDR3 reads CASSQDMAYGYTF. The CDR3 nucleotides read TGTGCCAGCAGCCAGGACATGGCCTATGGCTACACCTTC.

There are many counts of this clonotype. The J gene is TRBJ2-7, the V gene TRBV3-1, with 7 bases aligning to TRBD2. V was clipped by 1 base and J by 6 bases; unmatched bases: 15. Germline CDR1 reads LGHDT; CDR2 reads YNNKEL (reference sequence). This CDR3 comprises 17 residues. CDR3 coding DNA: TGTGCCAGCAGCCAAGTCGGTTCAAGCGGGAATAAGGGCGAGCAGTACTTC. This translates into CASSQVGSSGNKGEQYF.